What follows are 15 T cell receptor beta chains derived from one specimen sequenced in a study of vaccination and CD4 T cells after COVID-19. Treatment of the sample: roughly 10-day PBMC culture with coronavirus spike peptide pools or control peptides (ViraFEST assay). Which antigens these TCRs recognize remains unknown. Sequence data for DNA of cultured CD4+ T cells were generated by the Oncomine TCR Beta short-read assay. TCRdb passed the PCR reads through MiXCR, listing each CDR3 protein once. The sample lists about 12,000 distinct CDR3 sequences; approximately 47% were seen once. The material sequenced was cultured CD4+ T cells from blood. The receptors originated from a human donor with COVID-19.

The rearrangement uses TRBV10-1 and TRBJ1-1; TRBD1 is a possible D gene (6 bases). Germline-derived CDR1 and CDR2 are WNHNN and SYGVQD (reference sequence). V was shortened by 6 bases and J by 4 bases, with 12 bases between the two germline ends. CDR3 size: 13 residues. CDR3 residues: CASSTGHPTEAFF. The CDR3 coding sequence is TGCGCCAGCAGCACGGGACACCCCACTGAAGCTTTCTTT.

The V gene is TRBV20-1, the J gene TRBJ2-2; D might be TRBD2 (5 bases). The V end lost 3 bases, the J end lost 0 bases, and 11 bases lay between the germline ends. The CDR3 covers 15 residues. The germline V gene has CDR1 DFQATT and CDR2 SNEGSKA (reference sequence). The CDR3 protein is CSARGRGSNTGELFF. The DNA for the CDR3 is TGCAGTGCTAGGGGTCGGGGTTCGAACACCGGGGAGCTGTTTTTT.

V and J are TRBV20-1 and TRBJ1-1; D ambiguous. This CDR3 has 15 residues. V was clipped by 0 bases and J by 5 bases, with 16 bases between them. CDR1 and CDR2 (germline): DFQATT, SNEGSKA (reference sequence). The CDR3: CSARDRKGLGTEAFF. The CDR3 DNA follows: TGCAGTGCTAGAGATCGGAAAGGGTTAGGAACTGAAGCTTTCTTT.

The rearrangement uses TRBV7-6 and TRBJ2-5; 8 positions match TRBD1. The junction had 6 bases not matched to a gene; V was cut back by 1 base and J by 2 bases. The CDR3 consists of 16 residues. The V gene's germline CDR1 is SGHVS and CDR2 FNYEAQ. The DNA for the CDR3 is TGTGCCAGCAGCTTAGTGGCCAGGGGGCCGCAAGAGACCCAGTACTTC. This gives the protein CASSLVARGPQETQYF.

The rearrangement uses TRBV6-1 and TRBJ2-4; D is perhaps TRBD2 (7 bases). This CDR3 is 15 amino acids long. Germline CDR1 MNHNS, CDR2 SASEGT. The V end lost 4 bases, the J end lost 7 bases, and 17 bases lay between the germline ends. The CDR3 loop is CASSAMAGRGNIQYF. In DNA, the CDR3 is TGTGCCAGCAGTGCCATGGCAGGGAGGGGGAACATTCAGTACTTC.

The rearrangement uses TRBV2 and TRBJ2-1; 12 bases fit TRBD2. This CDR3 is 14 amino acids long. Trimming cost V 11 bases and J 7 bases; bases outside gene matches: 9. Germline V gene sequence: CDR1 SNHLY, CDR2 FYNNEI. The CDR3 DNA reads as TGTGCCTCCAAGACTAGCGGGGGATCAAATGAGCAGTTCTTC. Protein: CASKTSGGSNEQFF.

V and J are TRBV7-9 and TRBJ2-5; 10 bases are a match to TRBD2. The CDR3 spans 18 residues. Germline-derived CDR1 and CDR2 are SEHNR and FQNEAQ (reference sequence). Trimming at V came to 3 bases and at J to 5 bases, leaving 15 bases not matched to a gene. CDR3 in DNA: TGTGCCAGCAGCTTGTTCACTAGCGGGGAGCGGTCGGGGGAGACCCAGTACTTC. It specifies CASSLFTSGERSGETQYF.

In this sample, this clonotype turned up a few times. The chain has TRBV6-2 or TRBV6-3 and TRBJ2-2; the D gene is possibly TRBD1 (5 bases). The CDR3 covers 16 residues. The V end lost 2 bases, the J end lost 1 base, and 11 bases lay between the germline ends. Germline V CDR1 and CDR2: MNHEY, SVGEGT. CDR3 sequence: CASSYHPGLNTGELFF. CDR3 bases: TGTGCCAGCAGTTACCACCCAGGGCTGAACACCGGGGAGCTGTTTTTT.

This rearrangement joins TRBV10-3 to TRBJ2-3; 7 bases line up with TRBD2. Trimming cost V 11 bases and J 3 bases; bases outside gene matches: 8. Germline-derived CDR1 and CDR2 are ENHRY and SYGVKD. CDR3 length: 13 residues. The CDR3 protein is CAGGGSGTDTQYF. The CDR3 nucleotides read TGTGCCGGGGGGGGTAGCGGGACAGATACGCAGTATTTT.

V usage is TRBV5-8 and J usage is TRBJ1-3; D is unresolved. The V end was cut by 0 bases, the J end by 1 base, with 5 bases between. CDR1 SGHTS and CDR2 YDEGEE come from the germline V gene. The CDR3 runs to 14 residues. The CDR3 DNA sequence: TGTGCCAGCAGCTTGGTGGGTTCTGGAAACACCATATATTTT. The encoded protein is CASSLVGSGNTIYF. Looking up the rest from reference TRBV5-8 and TRBJ1-3 gives the full variable domain: EAGVTQSPTHLIKTRGQQATLRCSPISGHTSVYWYQQALGLGLQFLLWYDEGEERNRGNFPPRFSGRQFPNYSSELNVNALELEDSALYLCASSLVGSGNTIYFGEGSWLTVV.

In its sample, this clonotype was seen a few times. The chain links TRBV7-8 to TRBJ1-4; D remains unclear. V was pared by 2 bases and J by 0 bases, with 7 bases between. This CDR3 is built from 15 residues. CDR1 and CDR2 (germline): SGHVS, FQNEAQ. CDR3 DNA: TGTGCCAGCAGCTTATCAGATGCAACTAATGAAAAACTGTTTTTT. Protein product: CASSLSDATNEKLFF.

This chain connects TRBV12-3 or TRBV12-4 to TRBJ2-7, with a tentative D call TRBD1 (6 bases). This CDR3 comprises 12 residues. Trimming left V 5 bases short and J 8 bases short, with 13 bases between. The CDR3 coding sequence is TGTGCCAGCAGTGCCGGACAGTCAAAGCAGTACTTC. It yields the protein CASSAGQSKQYF.

This clonotype has just a few counts. One junction end does not reproduce the germline sequence, and a read error may be involved. The rearrangement links TRBV7-2 to TRBJ2-4, with no clear D. The CDR3 is 12 residues long. Germline assignment: CDR1 SGHTA and CDR2 FQGNSA. CDR3 in DNA: TGTGCCAGCAGCTTAGGACAAACTTGGGTCGGCTTC. This gives the protein CASSLGQTWVGF.

A few counts support this clonotype. This chain links TRBV14 with TRBJ2-7; 9 bases line up with TRBD1. Unmatched junction bases numbered 6, after V lost 3 bases and J lost 3 bases. Germline V lookup: CDR1 SGHDN, CDR2 FVKESK. This CDR3 has 15 amino acids. The CDR3 reads CASSHPGTGLYEQYF. Written as DNA, the CDR3 is TGTGCCAGCAGCCATCCCGGGACAGGGCTCTACGAGCAGTACTTC.

The chain joins TRBV2 to TRBJ1-1; D remains unclear. The V gene lost 4 bases and the J gene lost 1 base, with 7 bases spanning the gap. The CDR3 runs to 13 residues. Germline values: CDR1 SNHLY, CDR2 FYNNEI. CDR3 sequence (DNA): TGTGCCAGCAGTGGGCAGCCGAACACTGAAGCTTTCTTT. Its protein is CASSGQPNTEAFF. Full variable domain (remainder filled in from reference TRBV2 and TRBJ1-1): EPEVTQTPSHQVTQMGQEVILRCVPISNHLYFYWYRQILGQKVEFLVSFYNNEISEKSEIFDDQFSVERPDGSNFTLKIRSTKLEDSAMYFCASSGQPNTEAFFGQGTRLTVV.